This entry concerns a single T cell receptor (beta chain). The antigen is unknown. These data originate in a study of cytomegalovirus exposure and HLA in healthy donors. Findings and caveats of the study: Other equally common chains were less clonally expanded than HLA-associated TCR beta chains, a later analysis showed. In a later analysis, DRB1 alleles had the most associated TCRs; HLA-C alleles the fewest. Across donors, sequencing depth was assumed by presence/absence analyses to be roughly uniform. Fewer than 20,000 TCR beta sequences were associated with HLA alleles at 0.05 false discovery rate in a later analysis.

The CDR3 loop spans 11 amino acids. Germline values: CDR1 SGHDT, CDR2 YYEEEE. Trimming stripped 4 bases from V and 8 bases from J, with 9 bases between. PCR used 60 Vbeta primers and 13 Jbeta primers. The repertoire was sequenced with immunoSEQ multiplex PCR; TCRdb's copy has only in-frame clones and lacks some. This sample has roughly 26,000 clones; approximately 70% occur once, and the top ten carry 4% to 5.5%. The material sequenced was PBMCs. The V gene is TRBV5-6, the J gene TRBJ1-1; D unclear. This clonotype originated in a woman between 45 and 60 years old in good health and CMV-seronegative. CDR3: CASSEGFEAFF. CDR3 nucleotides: TGTGCCAGCAGCGAGGGATTCGAAGCTTTCTTT.